These 27 T cell receptor beta chains were sequenced from one sample in a study of T cell responses to AZD1222 COVID-19 vaccine. Profiling relied on immunoSEQ multiplex PCR, and the TCRdb table lists in-frame clones only, not all of them. The sample records about 59,000 clones, roughly 84% being singletons. Source: peripheral blood, taken on day 0 of AZD1222 vaccination. The receptor set was obtained from an adult in good health.

This chain links TRBV5-6 with TRBJ1-2, with 9 bases fitting TRBD1. After removal of 4 bases from V and 7 bases from J, the junction contained 14 bases not matched to a gene. The germline CDR1 and CDR2 sequences are SGHDT and YYEEEE. This CDR3 has 16 amino acids. CDR3 DNA sequence: TGTGCCAGCAGCCCAGGACAGGGGCGGTTTTCCTCTGGCTACACCTTC. This codes for CASSPGQGRFSSGYTF. Combining the CDR3 with reference TRBV5-6 and TRBJ1-2 gives the whole variable domain DAGVTQSPTHLIKTRGQQVTLRCSPKSGHDTVSWYQQALGQGPQFIFQYYEEEERQRGNFPDRFSGHQFPNYSSELNVNALLLGDSALYLCASSPGQGRFSSGYTFGSGTRLTVV.

The chain combines TRBV4-3 with TRBJ2-3, with a possible D match to TRBD1 (6 bases). Germline loops: CDR1 LGHNA, CDR2 YSLEER. This CDR3 has 15 amino acids. Trimming shortened V by 5 bases and J by 0 bases, and 12 bases separated the two germline ends. The CDR3 region has the DNA TGCGCCAGCAGCTTGGGGGCGCTGAGCACAGATACGCAGTATTTT. This sequence encodes CASSLGALSTDTQYF.

The chain couples TRBV7-2 to TRBJ2-2; no clear D gene. V was clipped by 1 base and J by 3 bases, with 12 bases between them. The CDR3 length is 16 residues. Germline V gene data show CDR1 as SGHTA and CDR2 as FQGNSA. DNA for the CDR3: TGTGCCAGCAGCTTAGACCCCCCTCAGTACACCGGGGAGCTGTTTTTT. The encoded protein is CASSLDPPQYTGELFF.

The chain combines TRBV7-2 with TRBJ2-5, with TRBD1 matching 9 bases. This CDR3 comprises 15 residues. The V gene end was trimmed by 3 bases and the J gene end by 2 bases; junction bases not matched to a gene: 4. Looked up from germline, CDR1 is SGHTA and CDR2 is FQGNSA. The CDR3 loop reads CASSFGDRDQETQYF. The CDR3 DNA is TGTGCCAGCAGCTTTGGGGACAGGGATCAAGAGACCCAGTACTTC.

In its sample, this clone was seen once. The chain joins TRBV4-1 to TRBJ2-1, with 7 positions matching TRBD1. There are 15 residues in the CDR3. J was trimmed by 6 bases and V by 3 bases; bases with no gene match: 8. Germline V gene sequence: CDR1 MGHRA, CDR2 YSYEKL. The DNA of the CDR3 is TGCGCCAGCAGCCATGGACTGGCAGGGGGCAATGAGCAGTTCTTC. The encoded protein is CASSHGLAGGNEQFF.

This clone is labeled medium-sized. This sequence joins TRBV4-1 and TRBJ1-2, with a weak D call TRBD1 (5 bases). V lost 4 bases and J 3 bases, leaving 9 bases between the germline ends. The CDR3 contains 13 residues. CDR1 MGHRA and CDR2 YSYEKL come from the germline V gene. The DNA for the CDR3 is TGCGCCAGCAGCCCAGGGAGGTACTATGGCTACACCTTC. Encoded protein: CASSPGRYYGYTF.

The genes are TRBV13 and TRBJ2-7; possibly TRBD1 or TRBD2 for D (5 bases each). Germline-derived CDR1 and CDR2 are PRHDT and FYEKMQ (reference sequence). This CDR3 is 14 amino acids long. Trimming pared 4 bases from V and 4 bases from J, leaving 14 bases between. In DNA, the CDR3 is TGTGCCAGCAGCTCTACAGGAGGATTTTACGAGCAGTACTTC. Residues: CASSSTGGFYEQYF.

The V call is TRBV6-1, the J call TRBJ2-7; 10 positions agree with TRBD1. V shed 2 bases, J shed 5 bases, and the junction held 6 bases outside the gene matches. The germline gives CDR1 MNHNS, CDR2 SASEGT. The CDR3 is 15 residues long. CDR3 protein: CASSEKGTGAHEQYF. CDR3 coding DNA: TGTGCCAGCAGTGAAAAGGGGACAGGGGCGCACGAGCAGTACTTC.

V gene TRBV19 combines with J gene TRBJ1-2; 8 nucleotides agree with TRBD1. The germline V gene has CDR1 LNHDA and CDR2 SQIVND (reference sequence). J was trimmed by 6 bases and V by 4 bases; bases with no gene match: 7. The CDR3 runs 14 residues. The DNA of the CDR3 is TGTGCCAGTAGTACTCGGACAGGGTCCGATGGCTACACCTTC. It specifies CASSTRTGSDGYTF.

The J gene is TRBJ2-7, the V gene TRBV7-8; D is possibly TRBD1 (5 bases). V dropped 1 base and J dropped 3 bases, with 7 bases sitting between them. CDR1 is SGHVS, CDR2 FQNEAQ, per germline. This CDR3 is 13 amino acids long. The CDR3 sequence is CASSLGRDYEQYF. The CDR3 region has the DNA TGTGCCAGCAGCTTAGGCAGGGACTACGAGCAGTACTTC.

The J gene is TRBJ1-2, the V gene TRBV19; D is unclear. The germline CDR1 and CDR2 sequences are LNHDA and SQIVND (reference sequence). V lost 3 bases to trimming and J lost 1 base, with 9 bases between them. The CDR3 has 14 residues. CDR3: CASSITDLNYGYTF. CDR3 nucleotide sequence: TGTGCCAGTAGTATCACCGACCTTAACTATGGCTACACCTTC.

This clone has a single count. The chain recombines TRBV2 with TRBJ2-3; D remains unclear. This CDR3 is built from 15 residues. From germline, CDR1 is SNHLY and CDR2 FYNNEI. The ends were cut back, 0 bases at V and 3 bases at J, with 10 bases in the middle. CDR3 sequence reads: CASSEALTTTDTQYF. CDR3 bases: TGTGCCAGCAGTGAAGCGCTAACTACTACAGATACGCAGTATTTT.

The genes are TRBV4-1 and TRBJ1-2; TRBD1 matches 8 bases. Trimming removed 2 bases from V and 0 bases from J; junction bases left unmatched: 2. The CDR3 totals 15 residues. Germline lookup yields CDR1 MGHRA and CDR2 YSYEKL. The CDR3 region has the DNA TGCGCCAGCAGCCAACAACAGGGGGCTAACTATGGCTACACCTTC. This sequence encodes CASSQQQGANYGYTF.

This chain joins TRBV5-8 and TRBJ2-7; D is unclear. Germline-derived CDR1 and CDR2 are SGHTS and YDEGEE. V lost 3 bases, J lost 2 bases, and 18 bases lay in between. The CDR3 covers 16 residues. CDR3 in amino acids: CASSWGFRTVPYEQYF. DNA of the CDR3: TGTGCCAGCAGCTGGGGTTTCCGGACGGTCCCCTACGAGCAGTACTTC.

The chain is built from TRBV7-2 and TRBJ1-6; D is unresolved. V was clipped by 1 base and J by 9 bases, with 4 bases between them. Per germline, CDR1 SGHTA and CDR2 FQGNSA. This CDR3 contains 12 residues. In DNA, the CDR3 is TGTGCCAGCAGCTTAGGGGGTTCACCCCTCCACTTT. Translated, it gives CASSLGGSPLHF.

The V call is TRBV30, the J call TRBJ1-1; 8 bases map to TRBD1. Germline CDR1 reads GTSNPN; CDR2 reads SVGIG (reference sequence). The V segment lost 2 bases and the J segment 8 bases; nucleotides outside the gene matches: 4. The CDR3 extends over 12 amino acids. CDR3 amino acids: CAWSITGGEAFF. For the CDR3, the DNA is TGTGCCTGGAGTATAACAGGGGGGGAAGCTTTCTTT.

The gene calls are TRBV18 and TRBJ1-3, with 7 bases that match TRBD1. Germline V CDR1 and CDR2: KGHSH, LQKENI. V lost 4 bases and J lost 2; bases outside the gene matches: 5. The CDR3 is made up of 15 amino acids. The CDR3: CASSQPGQPGNTIYF. The CDR3, as DNA: TGTGCCAGCTCACAGCCGGGACAGCCTGGAAACACCATATATTTT.

This sequence joins TRBV12-3 or TRBV12-4 and TRBJ1-6; 9 bases are shared with TRBD1. Trimming removed 7 bases from V and 9 bases from J; junction bases left unmatched: 4. This CDR3 comprises 13 residues. The CDR3 loop reads CASTGTGSSPLHF. The CDR3, as DNA: TGTGCCAGCACGGGGACAGGGTCTTCACCCCTCCACTTT.

The gene calls are TRBV3-1 (or the pseudogene TRBV3-2) and TRBJ1-2; 7 bases match TRBD1. The trim removed 3 bases at V and 3 bases at J, leaving 10 bases unmatched. CDR3 length equals 16 residues. Germline-derived CDR1 and CDR2 are LGHDT and YNNKEL (reference sequence). CDR3 coding DNA: TGTGCCAGCAGCCACCCTACAGGGGCTCGGGACTATGGCTACACCTTC. This encodes CASSHPTGARDYGYTF.

The chain's CDR3 is CASSVSRNNEQFF. CDR3 sequence (DNA): TGTGCCAGCAGCGTATCACGCAACAATGAGCAGTTCTTC. The rearrangement links TRBV9 to TRBJ2-1, with no clear D. The CDR3 runs to 13 residues. The V end was cut by 1 base, the J end by 5 bases, with 7 bases between. Per germline, CDR1 SGDLS and CDR2 YYNGEE.

The chain uses TRBV5-6 and TRBJ2-2; D is tentatively TRBD1 or TRBD2 (5 bases each). This CDR3 has 16 amino acids. Germline V CDR1 and CDR2: SGHDT, YYEEEE. The V gene lost 4 bases and the J gene lost 5 bases, with 18 bases spanning the gap. The DNA of the CDR3 is TGTGCCAGCAGCCCGTACAGGTACGGGATTACCGGGGAGCTGTTTTTT. It specifies CASSPYRYGITGELFF.

This clone turned up a few times. The chain is built from TRBV29-1 and TRBJ1-1; possible D gene TRBD1, 5 bases. This CDR3 is 14 amino acids long. The germline V gene has CDR1 SQVTM and CDR2 ANQGSEA. The ends were cut back, 0 bases at V and 6 bases at J, with 14 bases in the middle. CDR3 nucleotides: TGCAGCGTTGAAGATCCGGGGGTACCCGCTGAAGCTTTCTTT. It encodes CSVEDPGVPAEAFF.

This clone was detected only once. The genes are TRBV6-4 and TRBJ1-1; a weak D match, TRBD1 (6 bases). Germline V gene lookup returns CDR1 MRHNA and CDR2 SNTAGT. CDR3 size: 14 residues. V was shortened by 4 bases and J by 4 bases, with 13 bases between the two germline ends. The CDR3 DNA is TGTGCCAGCAGTGTAGACAGGACCGGCACTGAAGCTTTCTTT. This gives the protein CASSVDRTGTEAFF.

This chain joins TRBV18 and TRBJ2-1, with D possibly matching TRBD2 (5 bases). V was pared by 3 bases and J by 3 bases, with 12 bases between. Germline V gene lookup returns CDR1 KGHSH and CDR2 LQKENI. The CDR3 loop spans 15 amino acids. In DNA, the CDR3 is TGTGCCAGCTCACCTGGGTCGGGGAGCTACAATGAGCAGTTCTTC. Protein: CASSPGSGSYNEQFF.

J is TRBJ1-3 and V is TRBV5-1; D unclear. V was clipped by 4 bases and J by 4 bases, with 18 bases between them. Germline V CDR1 and CDR2: SGHRS, YFSETQ. The CDR3 contains 16 residues. The DNA of the CDR3 is TGCGCCAGCAGCGGCACTCTCGGGATGGGAGGAAACACCATATATTTT. Translated: CASSGTLGMGGNTIYF.

The chain is built from TRBV13 and TRBJ2-3, with 8 bases lining up with TRBD2. The CDR3 length is 17 residues. After removal of 2 bases from V and 2 bases from J, the junction contained 9 bases not matched to a gene. Germline CDR1 is PRHDT and CDR2 is FYEKMQ (reference sequence). This CDR3 reads CASSLLRSGGYTDTQYF. The CDR3 DNA sequence: TGTGCCAGCAGCTTACTTCGGAGCGGGGGTTACACAGATACGCAGTATTTT.

The table lists this clone with a count of one. This sequence joins TRBV2 and TRBJ1-5, with unresolved D. Germline CDR1 reads SNHLY; CDR2 reads FYNNEI. The CDR3 length is 14 residues. V was cut by 4 bases and J by 2 bases, with 9 bases left in between. The CDR3 DNA follows: TGTGCCAGCAGTGTGGAGTTTGGCAATCAGCCCCAGCATTTT. As protein: CASSVEFGNQPQHF.